In its sample, the clone carrying this TCR beta chain was seen a few times. Antigen: not known. Time point reported: newly diagnosed GD, antithyroid drugs for less than 3 months. PBMC-extracted RNA yielded the TCR library. The data originate from a study of regulatory T cells in long-lasting Graves disease. Study conclusions and caveats: Shared public clonotypes totalled over 2,500 in persistent patients, compared with 966 in new patients. The work looked only at peripheral blood and did not look at thyroid tissue.

The V gene's germline CDR1 is MNHEY and CDR2 SMNVEV (reference sequence). The CDR3 is 12 amino acids. Trimming took 3 bases from V and 16 from J; bases not matched to a gene: 8. The authors built TCR beta libraries using iRepertoire HTBI primers and Arm-PCR of CDR3 regions. In TCRdb, the multiplex PCR reads were re-called with MiXCR into one record per CDR3 protein. The sample carries 680,000 or so distinct CDR3 sequences, approximately 15% recorded once. The data also belong to a second study, concerning T cells in Graves' hyperthyroidism and ophthalmopathy. In that study: A set of HTBI primers served as the primers for a first-round RT-PCR of the TCR CDR3.

The starting material was peripheral blood mononuclear cells (PBMCs), obtained at new diagnosis, from a patient treated with antithyroid drugs. The sequence was obtained from a woman aged 25-40 years with Graves disease. The chain has TRBV27 and TRBJ2-1; 8 bases are a match to TRBD2. The CDR3 sequence: CASSFPGTRKFF. CDR3 nucleotides: TGTGCCAGCAGTTTTCCGGGGACTAGGAAATTCTTC.